This T cell receptor (beta chain) was observed in a study of T-cell reconstitution after alpha-beta-depleted transplantation in children. A TCRbeta library incorporating unique molecular identifiers was prepared. One entry per CDR3 protein, called by TCRdb with MiXCR from the PCR reads. The sample contains approximately 340,000 distinct CDR3 sequences, under 13% of which appear only once. CDR1 is LGHNA, CDR2 YSLEER, per germline. Trimming removed 0 bases from V and 3 bases from J, with 14 bases in between. This CDR3 has 16 residues. This clonotype was counted between two and nine times. J is TRBJ1-2 and V is TRBV4-3; D perhaps matches TRBD1 (5 bases). The source is a human donor who donated a stem cell graft to a child with acute lymphoblastic leukemia. The material was PBMCs from the stem cell graft donor, obtained from the stem cell graft. The CDR3 spells CASSQDQGNLDYGYTF. The CDR3 DNA follows: TGCGCCAGCAGCCAAGATCAGGGAAACCTTGACTATGGCTACACCTTC.